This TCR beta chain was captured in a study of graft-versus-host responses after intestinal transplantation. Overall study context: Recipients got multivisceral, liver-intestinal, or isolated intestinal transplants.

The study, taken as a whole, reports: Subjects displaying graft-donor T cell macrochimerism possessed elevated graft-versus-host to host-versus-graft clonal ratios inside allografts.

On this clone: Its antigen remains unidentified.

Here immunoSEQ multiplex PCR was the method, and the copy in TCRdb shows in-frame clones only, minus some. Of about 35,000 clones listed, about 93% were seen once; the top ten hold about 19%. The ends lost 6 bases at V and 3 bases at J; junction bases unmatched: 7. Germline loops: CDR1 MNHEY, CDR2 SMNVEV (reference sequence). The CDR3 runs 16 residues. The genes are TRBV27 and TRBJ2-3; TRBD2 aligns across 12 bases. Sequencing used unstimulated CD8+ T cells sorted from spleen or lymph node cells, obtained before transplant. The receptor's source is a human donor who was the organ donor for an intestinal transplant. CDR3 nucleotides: TGTGCCAGCAGACTTCTAGCGGGAGGGTGGACAGATACGCAGTATTTT. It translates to CASRLLAGGWTDTQYF.